This TCR beta chain emerged from a study of T cells in Graves' hyperthyroidism and ophthalmopathy. Amplification of TCR beta CDR3 regions was performed using RNA transcripts as template. An initial round of RT-PCR targeting the TCR CDR3 relied on the HTBI primer set. TCRdb ran MiXCR on the multiplex PCR reads and lists one entry per CDR3 protein. The sample records hundreds of thousands of distinct CDR3 sequences, nearly 20% being singletons. The V and J ends lost 1 base and 5 bases, in that order; junction bases with no gene match: 4. Germline V gene lookup returns CDR1 SGHKS and CDR2 YYEKEE (reference sequence). CDR3 length: 15 residues. Only a few counts were recorded for this clonotype.

The TCR comes from a man aged 35 to 55 with Graves' ophthalmopathy. V gene TRBV5-5 combines with J gene TRBJ2-2, with 8 bases identical to TRBD2. Material for sequencing was blood. CDR3 nucleotide sequence: TGTGCCAGCAGCTTGAGAGTAGCGGGAACCGGGGAGCTGTTTTTT. Encoded protein: CASSLRVAGTGELFF.